This T cell receptor beta chain was retrieved from a study of radiotherapy plus CTLA-4 blockade in lung cancer. Study summary: Objective response rate was 15% to 20%; disease control rate, around 30%. Study-wide points: There was expansion of tumor-derived TCR clones in blood after radiotherapy plus ipilimumab.

To note about this clone: What it recognizes is unknown.

The CDR3 is 16 residues long. Germline CDR1 is MNHEY and CDR2 is SMNVEV (reference sequence). Trimming left V 0 bases short and J 0 bases short, with 11 bases between. Generated by immunoSEQ multiplex PCR, the TCRdb table keeps only in-frame clones and is missing some. This sample has around 50,000 clones; around nine tenths occur once, and the top ten carry around a sixth. Specimen: peripheral blood, collected from a patient treated with radiotherapy plus ipilimumab. The genes are TRBV27 and TRBJ1-2, with a possible D match to TRBD1 (5 bases). The clonotype comes from a human donor with non-small cell lung cancer that progressed on radiotherapy plus ipilimumab. Some clones in this sample may be carry-over from other donors' samples. In nucleotides, the CDR3 is TGTGCCAGCAGTTTATCGGCCATGACAGCTAACTATGGCTACACCTTC. Its protein product is CASSLSAMTANYGYTF.